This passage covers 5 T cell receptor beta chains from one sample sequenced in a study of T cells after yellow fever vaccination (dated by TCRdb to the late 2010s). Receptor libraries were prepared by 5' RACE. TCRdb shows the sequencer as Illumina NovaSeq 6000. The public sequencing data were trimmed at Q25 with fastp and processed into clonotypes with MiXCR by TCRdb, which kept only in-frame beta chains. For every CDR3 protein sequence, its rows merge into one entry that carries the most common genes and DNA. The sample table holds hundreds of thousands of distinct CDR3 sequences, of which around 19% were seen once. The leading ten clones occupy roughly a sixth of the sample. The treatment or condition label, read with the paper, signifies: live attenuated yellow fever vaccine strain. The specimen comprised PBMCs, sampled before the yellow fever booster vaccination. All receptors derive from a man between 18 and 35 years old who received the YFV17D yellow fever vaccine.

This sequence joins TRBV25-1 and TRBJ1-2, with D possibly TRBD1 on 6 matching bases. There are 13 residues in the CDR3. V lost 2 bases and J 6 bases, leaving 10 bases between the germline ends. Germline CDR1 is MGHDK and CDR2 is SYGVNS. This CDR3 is CASSEPGANGYTF. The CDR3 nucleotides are TGTGCCAGCAGTGAACCGGGGGCGAATGGCTACACCTTC.

This CDR3 is CASSISQPYGYTF. CDR3 bases: TGTGCCAGCAGCATCAGCCAGCCCTATGGCTACACCTTC. The chain recombines TRBV7-2 with TRBJ1-2; D is undetermined. The length of the CDR3 is 13 residues. Germline CDR1 SGHTA, CDR2 FQGNSA. Trimming cost V 5 bases and J 4 bases, with 11 bases left between them.

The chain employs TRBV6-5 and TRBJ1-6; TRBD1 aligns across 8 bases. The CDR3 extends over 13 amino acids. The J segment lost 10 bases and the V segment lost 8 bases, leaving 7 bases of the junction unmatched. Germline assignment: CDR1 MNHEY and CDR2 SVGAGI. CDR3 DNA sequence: TGTGCCAGCCGACAGGGGTGGGGCTCACCCCTCCACTTT. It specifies CASRQGWGSPLHF.

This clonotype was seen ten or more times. CDR3 sequence reads: CASSHPGAMNTEAFF. The CDR3 DNA sequence: TGTGCCAGCAGCCATCCAGGGGCGATGAACACTGAAGCTTTCTTT. The V call is TRBV3-1, the J call TRBJ1-1, with a possible D match to TRBD1 (6 bases). The CDR3 is 15 amino acids. Trimming removed 3 bases from V and 0 bases from J, with 11 bases in between. Looked up from germline, CDR1 is LGHDT and CDR2 is YNNKEL (reference sequence).

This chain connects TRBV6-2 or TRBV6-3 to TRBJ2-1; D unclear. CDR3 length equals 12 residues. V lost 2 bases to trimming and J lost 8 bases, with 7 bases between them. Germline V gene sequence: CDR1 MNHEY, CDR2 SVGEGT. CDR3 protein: CASSYKGYEQFF. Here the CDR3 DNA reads TGTGCCAGCAGTTACAAAGGGTATGAGCAGTTCTTC.